This T cell receptor (beta chain) was recorded in a study of T-cell memory formation after mild COVID-19. Study at large: Largely, TCR clusters stayed within a single donor. Overall study results and limits: Day 15 to 85 contractors were CD4/CD8 balanced; later expanders leaned CD4+. CM and EM subsets held most contracting CD4+ clones; EMRA held CD8+ ones.

About this clonotype itself: Its antigen is unidentified.

Employing constant-segment primers, 5'RACE generated TCR alpha and TCR beta cDNA libraries bearing sample barcodes and UMIs. MiXCR was run by TCRdb on the 5' RACE reads, yielding one entry per CDR3 protein. In the table there are around 300,000 distinct CDR3 sequences, approximately 15% of which are singletons. Sequenced: PBMCs or a T cell subset sorted from them (not recorded which). The source of this sequence is a man between 18 and 35 years old who had mild COVID-19 (a few samples of this study predate the infection). Cell type and time point are not known.

CDR3 sequence reads: CASSLRRTGADEQFF. In DNA, the CDR3 is TGCGCCAGCAGCCTCCGGAGGACAGGGGCCGATGAGCAGTTCTTC. The chain has TRBV5-1 and TRBJ2-1; TRBD1 aligns across 9 bases. CDR3 length: 15 amino acids. Germline V gene lookup returns CDR1 SGHRS and CDR2 YFSETQ. Unmatched junction bases numbered 10, after V lost 4 bases and J lost 8 bases.